A single sample gave rise to the 30 T cell receptor beta chains below, sequenced in a study of cytomegalovirus exposure and HLA in healthy donors (dated by TCRdb to about 2017). Library generation was performed with the immunoSEQ multiplex PCR assay. For the multiplex PCR, a mixture combining 60 forward primers for TCR Vbeta segments and 13 reverse primers for TCR Jbeta segments was used. TCRdb holds this immuneACCESS table with in-frame rearrangements only. Some clones are missing; in checked studies, unresolved V genes explain under half, and the rest has no known cause. For this sample the table gives approximately 150,000 clones, of which nearly 80% were detected only once. The biggest ten clones account for 0.5% to 0.85% of the sample. The specimen sequenced was PBMCs. Source of these receptors: a male donor in good health and CMV-seronegative.

The chain uses TRBV10-1 and TRBJ2-4, with 8 bases fitting TRBD2. The CDR3 extends over 15 amino acids. The V segment lost 3 bases and the J segment 8 bases; nucleotides outside the gene matches: 9. CDR1 and CDR2 from the germline V gene are WNHNN and SYGVQD (reference sequence). DNA for the CDR3: TGCGCCAGCAGTGAAGGGTGGACTAGCCGCCACATTCAGTACTTC. The encoded protein is CASSEGWTSRHIQYF.

The chain carries TRBV25-1 and TRBJ1-1, with D maybe TRBD1 (5 bases). The CDR3 is 14 residues long. The germline V and J ends were trimmed by 6 bases and 0 bases, with 11 bases remaining between them. Germline CDR1 MGHDK, CDR2 SYGVNS. The CDR3 region is CASSGQAVNTEAFF. The CDR3 bases are TGTGCCAGCAGCGGACAAGCTGTGAACACTGAAGCTTTCTTT. The complete variable domain, with remaining parts taken from reference TRBV25-1 and TRBJ1-1, reads EADIYQTPRYLVIGTGKKITLECSQTMGHDKMYWYQQDPGMELHLIHYSYGVNSTEKGDLSSESTVSRIRTEHFPLTLESARPSHTSQYLCASSGQAVNTEAFFGQGTRLTVV.

This chain links TRBV7-2 with TRBJ2-3; 7 bases are a match to TRBD1. The J segment lost 5 bases and the V segment lost 2 bases, leaving 4 bases of the junction unmatched. The CDR3 covers 14 residues. Germline V lookup: CDR1 SGHTA, CDR2 FQGNSA. For the CDR3, the DNA is TGTGCCAGCAGCTTAAGGGGGCGAATAGATACGCAGTATTTT. As protein: CASSLRGRIDTQYF.

V gene TRBV27 combines with J gene TRBJ2-7; 9 bases fit TRBD2. This CDR3 has 15 residues. Trimming removed 6 bases from V and 4 bases from J; junction bases left unmatched: 10. Germline V CDR1 and CDR2: MNHEY, SMNVEV (reference sequence). This CDR3 is CASRLGSGSSYEQYF. The CDR3 nucleotides are TGTGCCAGCAGGCTAGGTAGCGGGAGTTCTTACGAGCAGTACTTC.

This rearrangement joins TRBV19 to TRBJ1-3, with 8 positions matching TRBD1. The CDR3 has 17 residues. Germline V lookup: CDR1 LNHDA, CDR2 SQIVND (reference sequence). V dropped 5 bases and J dropped 0; count of bases not matched to a gene: 9. Here the CDR3 reads CASSGTGQANSGNTIYF. The CDR3 nucleotides are TGTGCCAGTAGTGGAACGGGACAGGCGAACTCTGGAAACACCATATATTTT.

J is TRBJ2-3 and V is TRBV9; D is ambiguous. Trimming took 0 bases from V and 1 from J, leaving 3 bases between them. This CDR3 region has 13 residues. Germline CDR1 reads SGDLS; CDR2 reads YYNGEE. The CDR3 region has the DNA TGTGCCAGCAGCGTAGCCGGCACAGATACGCAGTATTTT. Translation gives CASSVAGTDTQYF.

This chain uses TRBV7-6 with TRBJ2-3, with 9 bases matching TRBD2. Germline-derived CDR1 and CDR2 are SGHVS and FNYEAQ. J was trimmed by 0 bases and V by 4 bases; bases with no gene match: 8. The CDR3 spans 17 residues. For the CDR3, the DNA is TGTGCCAGCAGCTCGCGGACTAGCGCGGCTAGCACAGATACGCAGTATTTT. Translation gives CASSSRTSAASTDTQYF.

The rearrangement joins TRBV7-9 to TRBJ2-1, with TRBD1 identical over 7 bases. Germline-derived CDR1 and CDR2 are SEHNR and FQNEAQ (reference sequence). The V gene end was trimmed by 5 bases and the J gene end by 1 base; junction bases not matched to a gene: 5. The CDR3 length is 15 residues. The CDR3 here is CASSRGGSSYNEQFF. DNA of the CDR3: TGTGCCAGCAGCCGAGGGGGCAGTTCCTACAATGAGCAGTTCTTC. The whole variable domain, filled in from reference TRBV7-9 and TRBJ2-1, reads DTGVSQNPRHKITKRGQNVTFRCDPISEHNRLYWYRQTLGQGPEFLTYFQNEAQLEKSRLLSDRFSAERPKGSFSTLEIQRTEQGDSAMYLCASSRGGSSYNEQFFGPGTRLTVL.

The rearrangement links TRBV7-3 to TRBJ2-6; 9 bases are a match to TRBD1. Germline CDR1 reads SGHTA; CDR2 reads FQGTGA. The CDR3 is 18 amino acids. J lost 3 bases, V lost 4 bases, and 10 bases had no gene match. The CDR3: CASSSPGTGLGGANVLTF. CDR3 nucleotide sequence: TGTGCCAGCAGCTCGCCCGGGACAGGGTTGGGTGGGGCCAACGTCCTGACTTTC.

This chain joins TRBV6-5 and TRBJ1-5; TRBD1 matches at 10 bases. The trim removed 8 bases at V and 9 bases at J, leaving 10 bases unmatched. The CDR3 length is 14 residues. Looked up from germline, CDR1 is MNHEY and CDR2 is SVGAGI. For the CDR3, the DNA is TGTGCCAGCGGGACCCGGGACAGGGGAGGGCCCCAGCATTTT. Translation: CASGTRDRGGPQHF.

This clone was observed a handful of times. This chain joins TRBV9 and TRBJ2-3; D remains ambiguous. From germline, CDR1 is SGDLS and CDR2 YYNGEE. CDR3 size: 14 residues. Trimming removed 0 bases from V and 5 bases from J, with 10 bases in between. The CDR3 region has the DNA TGTGCCAGCAGCGTAGCGGTAGCAAGAGATACGCAGTATTTT. Its translation: CASSVAVARDTQYF.

The gene calls are TRBV5-5 and TRBJ2-5; a possible D gene is TRBD1 (5 bases). Trimming took off 2 bases at V and 4 bases at J, with 15 bases between the two ends. This CDR3 is built from 15 residues. The germline CDR1 and CDR2 sequences are SGHKS and YYEKEE (reference sequence). DNA of the CDR3: TGTGCCAGCAGCTTTGGTCAGGGTGTTCGAGAGACCCAGTACTTC. This gives the protein CASSFGQGVRETQYF.

CDR3 DNA: TGTGCCAGCAGTTTGCCGGGACAGGGTAATTCACCCCTCCACTTT. Translation: CASSLPGQGNSPLHF. The genes are TRBV28 and TRBJ1-6, with 9 bases that match TRBD1. The CDR3 runs 15 residues. With V trimmed by 3 bases and J by 6 bases, 3 bases remained unmatched. CDR1 and CDR2 from the germline V gene are MDHEN and SYDVKM.

This chain joins TRBV5-1 and TRBJ2-5; 13 bases agree with TRBD2. The CDR3 is 16 residues long. Germline CDR1 reads SGHRS; CDR2 reads YFSETQ. J was trimmed by 5 bases and V by 3 bases; bases with no gene match: 7. CDR3 sequence: CASSYGLAGARETQYF. CDR3 nucleotides: TGCGCCAGCAGCTACGGACTAGCGGGAGCTCGGGAGACCCAGTACTTC.

This clone came up once. The gene calls are TRBV6-6 and TRBJ2-3, with 10 bases fitting TRBD2. The CDR3 consists of 15 residues. Unmatched junction bases numbered 6, after V lost 5 bases and J lost 4 bases. Germline CDR1 MNHNY, CDR2 SVGAGI (reference sequence). CDR3: CASSTFSGRSDTQYF. The CDR3 DNA reads TGTGCCAGCAGTACCTTTAGCGGGAGGTCAGATACGCAGTATTTT.

The chain joins TRBV5-1 to TRBJ1-4; D uncertain. Between the trimmed V and J ends, which lost 0 bases and 7 bases, there was a span of 7 bases. CDR3 length: 13 amino acids. The germline V gene encodes CDR1 SGHRS and CDR2 YFSETQ. The CDR3 loop is CASSLDPGEKLFF. CDR3 coding DNA: TGCGCCAGCAGCTTGGATCCAGGTGAAAAACTGTTTTTT.

The V gene is TRBV5-1, the J gene TRBJ1-6; weak D call: TRBD1 (5 bases). CDR3 size: 15 residues. Germline V gene sequence: CDR1 SGHRS, CDR2 YFSETQ. Trimming shortened V by 4 bases and J by 5 bases, and 13 bases separated the two germline ends. The CDR3 DNA sequence: TGCGCCAGCAGCCCTCAGGGTCGCGATAATTCACCCCTCCACTTT. It translates to CASSPQGRDNSPLHF.

The rearrangement links TRBV5-1 to TRBJ2-7, with TRBD1 matching over 7 bases. V lost 3 bases to trimming and J lost 2 bases; unmatched junction nucleotides: 5. The CDR3 has 14 residues. Germline V CDR1 and CDR2: SGHRS, YFSETQ. The CDR3 reads CASSSMTGPYEQYF. The CDR3 region has the DNA TGCGCCAGCAGCTCGATGACAGGGCCCTACGAGCAGTACTTC. The full variable domain, with the rest looked up from reference TRBV5-1 and TRBJ2-7, is KAGVTQTPRYLIKTRGQQVTLSCSPISGHRSVSWYQQTPGQGLQFLFEYFSETQRNKGNFPGRFSGRQFSNSRSEMNVSTLELGDSALYLCASSSMTGPYEQYFGPGTRLTVT.

Comment on this clone: Other DNA variants within this sample encode the same CDR3. J is TRBJ2-7 and V is TRBV19; 7 nucleotides match TRBD1. The CDR3 is made up of 14 amino acids. The V segment lost 6 bases and the J segment 6 bases; nucleotides outside the gene matches: 11. CDR1 is LNHDA and CDR2 is SQIVND in the germline V gene (reference sequence). The chain's CDR3 is CASRARDSLLEQYF. For the CDR3, the DNA is TGTGCCAGTAGGGCCCGGGACAGTCTACTCGAGCAGTACTTC.

The genes are TRBV7-9 and TRBJ2-5; a weak D match, TRBD1 (6 bases). V gave up 3 bases and J gave up 1 base, with 15 bases separating them. Germline CDR1 and CDR2: SEHNR and FQNEAQ (reference sequence). The CDR3 length is 16 residues. CDR3 sequence (DNA): TGTGCCAGCAGCTTGATACCGGGACATCGCCAAGAGACCCAGTACTTC. Amino acids: CASSLIPGHRQETQYF.

This rearrangement joins TRBV5-1 to TRBJ1-3; the D gene is possibly TRBD1 (6 bases). The CDR3 totals 16 residues. Per germline, CDR1 SGHRS and CDR2 YFSETQ. V lost 2 bases, J lost 0 bases, and 12 bases lay in between. Here the CDR3 reads CASSLPGVSSGNTIYF. CDR3 coding DNA: TGCGCCAGCAGCTTACCAGGGGTAAGCTCTGGAAACACCATATATTTT.

The chain employs TRBV5-1 and TRBJ2-2, with a tentative D call TRBD2 (6 bases). V lost 0 bases, J lost 3 bases, and 6 bases lay in between. The CDR3 is made up of 14 amino acids. Germline V gene data show CDR1 as SGHRS and CDR2 as YFSETQ. The CDR3 here is CASSLAGDTGELFF. Here the CDR3 DNA reads TGCGCCAGCAGCTTGGCGGGAGACACCGGGGAGCTGTTTTTT. Together with reference TRBV5-1 and TRBJ2-2, the CDR3 gives the full variable domain: KAGVTQTPRYLIKTRGQQVTLSCSPISGHRSVSWYQQTPGQGLQFLFEYFSETQRNKGNFPGRFSGRQFSNSRSEMNVSTLELGDSALYLCASSLAGDTGELFFGEGSRLTVL.

This chain links TRBV7-9 with TRBJ1-2; 9 bases agree with TRBD1. Germline lookup yields CDR1 SEHNR and CDR2 FQNEAQ (reference sequence). This CDR3 region has 16 residues. The V segment lost 5 bases and the J segment 3 bases; nucleotides outside the gene matches: 10. The CDR3 sequence: CASSPPGTGRDYGYTF. The CDR3 nucleotides read TGTGCCAGCAGCCCTCCGGGGACAGGGAGGGACTATGGCTACACCTTC. The variable domain in full, completed from reference TRBV7-9 and TRBJ1-2, reads DTGVSQNPRHKITKRGQNVTFRCDPISEHNRLYWYRQTLGQGPEFLTYFQNEAQLEKSRLLSDRFSAERPKGSFSTLEIQRTEQGDSAMYLCASSPPGTGRDYGYTFGSGTRLTVV.

Note on this clone: The junction departs from the called germline gene at one end, perhaps through a read error. The V gene is TRBV5-1, the J gene TRBJ2-5, with TRBD2 matching 8 bases. This CDR3 is built from 15 residues. Germline V gene sequence: CDR1 SGHRS, CDR2 YFSETQ. The CDR3 DNA is TGCACCAGCAGCTTGGTATTGGGACTAGAAGAGACCCAGTACTTC. This encodes CTSSLVLGLEETQYF.

In DNA, the CDR3 is TGTGCCAGCAGAGAGGGTGCGGCCAATTCACCCCTCCACTTT. Translating it yields CASREGAANSPLHF. V usage is TRBV6-5 and J usage is TRBJ1-6, with D hard to call. The CDR3 sequence is 14 residues long. CDR1 is MNHEY, CDR2 SVGAGI, per germline. V dropped 6 bases and J dropped 7 bases, with 13 bases sitting between them.

This chain uses TRBV27 with TRBJ1-5; no firm D call. Germline V gene data show CDR1 as MNHEY and CDR2 as SMNVEV (reference sequence). Trimming pared 3 bases from V and 9 bases from J, leaving 9 bases between. The CDR3 is made up of 12 amino acids. In DNA, the CDR3 is TGTGCCAGCAGTTTCCTTACGGGGCCCCAGCATTTT. The encoded protein is CASSFLTGPQHF.

This chain uses TRBV9 with TRBJ2-7, with 7 positions matching TRBD1. There are 14 residues in the CDR3. Germline V lookup: CDR1 SGDLS, CDR2 YYNGEE. Germline trimming cut 3 bases from V and 3 bases from J; bases unmatched to any gene: 6. CDR3 protein: CASSAAAGGYEQYF. The DNA for the CDR3 is TGTGCCAGCAGCGCCGCGGCAGGGGGCTACGAGCAGTACTTC.

This clone was detected once. The rearrangement uses TRBV7-2 and TRBJ1-2; no reliable D call. V lost 2 bases, J lost 8 bases, and 9 bases lay in between. In germline, CDR1 is SGHTA, CDR2 FQGNSA. The CDR3 consists of 12 residues. In DNA form, the CDR3 reads TGTGCCAGCAGCTTAAACCAGGTGGGCTACACCTTC. Amino acids: CASSLNQVGYTF.

CDR3 sequence reads: CASSRPGQGTGELFF. The CDR3 DNA reads TGTGCCAGCAGCCGCCCGGGACAGGGCACCGGGGAGCTGTTTTTT. The rearrangement links TRBV6-5 to TRBJ2-2; 9 nucleotides line up with TRBD1. Germline V CDR1 and CDR2: MNHEY, SVGAGI. There are 15 residues in the CDR3. V dropped 6 bases and J dropped 4; count of bases not matched to a gene: 6.

The V and J genes are TRBV10-3 and TRBJ1-2; D gene ambiguous. Germline loops: CDR1 ENHRY, CDR2 SYGVKD. Trimming took off 3 bases at V and 4 bases at J, with 6 bases between the two ends. The CDR3 runs 12 residues. CDR3 loop: CAISDNIYGYTF. CDR3 DNA: TGTGCCATCAGTGATAACATCTATGGCTACACCTTC.